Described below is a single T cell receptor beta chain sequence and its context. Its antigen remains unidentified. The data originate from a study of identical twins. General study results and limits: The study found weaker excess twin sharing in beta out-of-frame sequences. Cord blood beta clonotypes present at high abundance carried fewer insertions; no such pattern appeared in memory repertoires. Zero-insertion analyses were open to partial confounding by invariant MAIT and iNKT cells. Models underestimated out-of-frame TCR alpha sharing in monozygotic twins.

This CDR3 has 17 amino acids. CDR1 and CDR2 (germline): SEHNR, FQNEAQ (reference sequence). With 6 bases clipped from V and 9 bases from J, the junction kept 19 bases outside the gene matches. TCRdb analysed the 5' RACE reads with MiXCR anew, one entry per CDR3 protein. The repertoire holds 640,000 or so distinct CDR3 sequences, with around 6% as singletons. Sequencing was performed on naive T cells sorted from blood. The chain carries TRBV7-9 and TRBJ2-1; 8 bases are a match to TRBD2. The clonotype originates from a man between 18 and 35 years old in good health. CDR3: CASRDGGSERETLEQFF. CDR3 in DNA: TGTGCCAGCAGAGATGGAGGGAGCGAGCGGGAGACTCTTGAGCAGTTCTTC.